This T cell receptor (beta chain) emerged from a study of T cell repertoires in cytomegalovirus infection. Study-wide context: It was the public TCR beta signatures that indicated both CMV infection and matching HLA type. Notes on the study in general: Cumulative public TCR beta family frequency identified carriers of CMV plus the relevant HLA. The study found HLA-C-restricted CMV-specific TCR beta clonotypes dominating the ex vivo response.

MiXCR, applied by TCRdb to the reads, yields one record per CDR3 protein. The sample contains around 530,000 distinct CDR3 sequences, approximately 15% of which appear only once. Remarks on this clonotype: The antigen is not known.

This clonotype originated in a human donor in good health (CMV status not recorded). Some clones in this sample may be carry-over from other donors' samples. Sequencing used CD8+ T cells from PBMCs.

The CDR3 DNA sequence: TGTGCCACCAGTGATCAGACAAAGGTAGCAGTTGGGCAGTTCTTC. This gives the protein CATSDQTKVAVGQFF. V and J are TRBV24-1 and TRBJ2-1; no firm D call. The length of the CDR3 is 15 residues. V was clipped by 3 bases and J by 12 bases, with 20 bases between them. Germline CDR1 reads KGHDR; CDR2 reads SFDVKD.